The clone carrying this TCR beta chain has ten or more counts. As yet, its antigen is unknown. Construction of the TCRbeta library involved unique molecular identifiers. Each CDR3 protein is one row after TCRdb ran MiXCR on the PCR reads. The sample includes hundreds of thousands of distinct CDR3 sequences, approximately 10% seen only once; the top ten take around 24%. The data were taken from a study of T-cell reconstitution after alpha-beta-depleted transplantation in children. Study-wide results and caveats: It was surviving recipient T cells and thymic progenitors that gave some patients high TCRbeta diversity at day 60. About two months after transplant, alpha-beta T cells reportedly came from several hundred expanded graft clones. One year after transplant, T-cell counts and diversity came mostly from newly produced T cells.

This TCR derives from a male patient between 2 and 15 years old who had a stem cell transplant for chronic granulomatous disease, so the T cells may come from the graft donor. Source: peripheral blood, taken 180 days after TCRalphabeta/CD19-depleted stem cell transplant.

The CDR3 protein is CASSSLQGYGGNTIYF. The DNA for the CDR3 is TGTGCCAGCAGTTCCCTACAGGGGTATGGTGGAAACACCATATATTTT. The J gene is TRBJ1-3, the V gene TRBV12-3 or TRBV12-4, with 7 positions matching TRBD1. Losses at the gene ends were 4 bases for V and 3 bases for J; bases not matched to a gene: 9. The CDR3 runs 16 residues.